This T cell receptor (beta chain) was identified during a study of shared clonotypes between healthy human individuals. Trimming cost V 5 bases and J 3 bases, with 20 bases left between them. This CDR3 has 16 residues. Looked up from germline, CDR1 is SEHNR and CDR2 is FQNEAQ (reference sequence). Only in-frame clones appear in the TCRdb table, and some are missing; sequencing was by immunoSEQ multiplex PCR. Counted here are more than 1.2 million clones, 97% to 99% occurring once; the ten biggest clones make up about 0.34%. The sequencing input was naive CD4+ T cells sorted from blood. The subset denotes: CD45RA+ positively selected. The chain joins TRBV7-9 to TRBJ2-7; TRBD2 might be the D (5 bases). This clonotype was obtained from a man in his thirties or forties in good health. The CDR3 sequence is CASSKLRPERDYEQYF. The CDR3 region has the DNA TGTGCCAGCAGCAAATTGAGACCCGAGAGGGACTACGAGCAGTACTTC.